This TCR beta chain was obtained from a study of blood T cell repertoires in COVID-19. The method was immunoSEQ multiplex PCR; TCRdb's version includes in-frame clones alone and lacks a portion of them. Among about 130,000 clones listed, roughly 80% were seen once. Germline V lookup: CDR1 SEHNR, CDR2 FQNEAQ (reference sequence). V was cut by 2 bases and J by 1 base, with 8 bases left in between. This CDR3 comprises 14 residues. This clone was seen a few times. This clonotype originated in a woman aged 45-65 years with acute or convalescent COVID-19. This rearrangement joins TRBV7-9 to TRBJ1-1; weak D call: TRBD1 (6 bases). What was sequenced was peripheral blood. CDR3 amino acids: CASSLPTGNTEAFF. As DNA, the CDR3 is TGTGCCAGCAGCTTACCGACAGGGAACACTGAAGCTTTCTTT.